Presented here are 26 T cell receptor beta chains from one specimen sequenced in a study of OX40 agonist ivuxolimab in advanced cancers. Measured with immunoSEQ multiplex PCR; TCRdb has only the in-frame clones, and not every one. The sample includes around 44,000 clones, 80% to 90% of them seen just once. The sequences come from CD4+ or CD8+ T cells sorted from blood, collected in a trial of the OX40 agonist ivuxolimab. These receptors originate from an adult with an advanced solid tumor such as melanoma, head and neck, liver or kidney cancer.

Only one count was recorded for this clone. The chain combines TRBV28 with TRBJ1-2, with D tentatively TRBD1 (5 bases). The germline gives CDR1 MDHEN, CDR2 SYDVKM. The CDR3 consists of 14 residues. Trimming shortened V by 1 base and J by 8 bases, and 14 bases separated the two germline ends. This chain's CDR3 is CASSLYLLRDGYTF. The DNA for the CDR3 is TGTGCCAGCAGTTTATACCTCCTCAGGGACGGCTACACCTTC.

V gene TRBV6-5 combines with J gene TRBJ1-5; D is perhaps TRBD1 (5 bases). Germline V gene data show CDR1 as MNHEY and CDR2 as SVGAGI. The CDR3 covers 14 residues. V lost 4 bases and J lost 2, with 9 bases in between. The CDR3 DNA reads as TGTGCCAGCAGTTGGCGGGGGGGCAATCAGCCCCAGCATTTT. It encodes CASSWRGGNQPQHF.

The V and J genes are TRBV7-9 and TRBJ1-4; D is unclear. The ends were cut back, 5 bases at V and 3 bases at J, with 13 bases in the middle. The V gene's germline CDR1 is SEHNR and CDR2 FQNEAQ (reference sequence). This CDR3 region has 15 residues. In DNA form, the CDR3 reads TGTGCCAGCAGCCTGGGCCTTGCCCCTAATGAAAAACTGTTTTTT. It specifies CASSLGLAPNEKLFF.

The V call is TRBV10-3, the J call TRBJ1-1, with TRBD1 matching over 8 bases. Looked up from germline, CDR1 is ENHRY and CDR2 is SYGVKD. The CDR3 has 14 residues. Trimming cost V 8 bases and J 4 bases; bases outside gene matches: 9. As DNA, the CDR3 is TGTGCCATCCTTGCGGCAGGGGGCACCACTGAAGCTTTCTTT. Protein sequence: CAILAAGGTTEAFF.

The gene calls are TRBV4-1 and TRBJ2-1; D remains unclear. Trimming removed 0 bases from V and 0 bases from J, with 12 bases in between. Germline loops: CDR1 MGHRA, CDR2 YSYEKL. This CDR3 has 17 amino acids. In DNA form, the CDR3 reads TGCGCCAGCAGCCAAGACGAGACCCCGAGCTCCTACAATGAGCAGTTCTTC. Translation gives CASSQDETPSSYNEQFF.

The genes are TRBV7-9 and TRBJ1-6; D is undetermined. The V gene lost 2 bases and the J gene lost 10 bases, with 12 bases spanning the gap. Germline lookup yields CDR1 SEHNR and CDR2 FQNEAQ (reference sequence). The CDR3 contains 14 residues. CDR3 region: CASSLTDGLSPLHF. DNA of the CDR3: TGTGCCAGCAGCTTAACCGATGGGCTCTCACCCCTCCACTTT.

The rearrangement uses TRBV7-9 and TRBJ2-3, with D possibly matching TRBD2 (7 bases). CDR1 is SEHNR and CDR2 is FQNEAQ in the germline V gene (reference sequence). CDR3 length: 17 residues. Trimming pared 5 bases from V and 2 bases from J, leaving 20 bases between. The CDR3 DNA is TGTGCCAGCAGCCCCCGGGGTTGGGGGGGCCTCACAGATACGCAGTATTTT. This encodes CASSPRGWGGLTDTQYF.

The chain employs TRBV5-1 and TRBJ2-2, with 14 bases matching TRBD2. CDR1 and CDR2 from the germline V gene are SGHRS and YFSETQ. V shed 0 bases and J 7 bases; nucleotides not matched to a gene: 2. The CDR3 is 16 amino acids. This CDR3 reads CASSLGLAGGIGELFF. As DNA, the CDR3 is TGCGCCAGCAGCTTGGGACTAGCGGGAGGGATCGGGGAGCTGTTTTTT. Looking up the rest from reference TRBV5-1 and TRBJ2-2 gives the full variable domain: KAGVTQTPRYLIKTRGQQVTLSCSPISGHRSVSWYQQTPGQGLQFLFEYFSETQRNKGNFPGRFSGRQFSNSRSEMNVSTLELGDSALYLCASSLGLAGGIGELFFGEGSRLTVL.

CDR3 sequence: CASSYDRVSVAFF. The CDR3 DNA follows: TGCGCCAGCAGCTATGACAGGGTATCTGTAGCTTTCTTT. V is TRBV5-1 and J is TRBJ1-1, with TRBD1 matching 7 bases. The CDR3 is 13 amino acids. Germline lookup yields CDR1 SGHRS and CDR2 YFSETQ. With 3 bases clipped from V and 10 bases from J, the junction kept 9 bases outside the gene matches.

The chain links TRBV10-3 to TRBJ2-3; perhaps D is TRBD1 or TRBD2 (5 bases each). The V gene lost 8 bases and the J gene lost 3 bases, with 9 bases spanning the gap. The CDR3 has 12 amino acids. CDR1 is ENHRY and CDR2 is SYGVKD in the germline V gene. The DNA of the CDR3 is TGTGCCATCGGGGACCCAACAGATACGCAGTATTTT. This encodes CAIGDPTDTQYF.

The chain recombines TRBV2 with TRBJ1-1, with D possibly matching TRBD1 (5 bases). Per the germline V gene, CDR1 is SNHLY and CDR2 is FYNNEI. V shed 4 bases and J shed 4 bases, with 13 bases lying between them. This CDR3 contains 14 residues. CDR3 in DNA: TGTGCCAGCAGTGTTCCGGGGGTTGGCACTGAAGCTTTCTTT. Residues: CASSVPGVGTEAFF.

V gene TRBV6-1 combines with J gene TRBJ1-5; D is uncertain. Germline CDR1 is MNHNS and CDR2 is SASEGT. The CDR3 spans 13 residues. Trimming pared 6 bases from V and 4 bases from J, leaving 10 bases between. In DNA, the CDR3 is TGTGCCAGCAGCCCCGCCGCTAATCAGCCCCAGCATTTT. Translating it yields CASSPAANQPQHF.

This clone was detected once. V gene TRBV7-9 combines with J gene TRBJ1-2; 8 nucleotides line up with TRBD1. The CDR3 contains 15 residues. After removal of 5 bases from V and 2 bases from J, the junction contained 7 bases not matched to a gene. Looked up from germline, CDR1 is SEHNR and CDR2 is FQNEAQ (reference sequence). The CDR3 DNA is TGTGCCAGCAGCCGAGGACAGGGAGGGAACTATGGCTACACCTTC. Its protein product is CASSRGQGGNYGYTF.

The V and J genes are TRBV5-6 and TRBJ2-5; 8 nucleotides match TRBD2. Germline assignment: CDR1 SGHDT and CDR2 YYEEEE. The length of the CDR3 is 16 residues. The junction had 14 bases not matched to a gene; V was cut back by 6 bases and J by 4 bases. The CDR3 bases are TGTGCCAGCACGCCAGGACTAGCCGACTTTGGAGAGACCCAGTACTTC. It encodes CASTPGLADFGETQYF. Based on the CDR3 plus reference TRBV5-6 and TRBJ2-5, the full variable domain is DAGVTQSPTHLIKTRGQQVTLRCSPKSGHDTVSWYQQALGQGPQFIFQYYEEEERQRGNFPDRFSGHQFPNYSSELNVNALLLGDSALYLCASTPGLADFGETQYFGPGTRLLVL.

This clone appeared a single time. J is TRBJ2-1 and V is TRBV10-3; 12 nucleotides match TRBD1. The CDR3 loop spans 13 amino acids. Germline V CDR1 and CDR2: ENHRY, SYGVKD. The J segment lost 8 bases and the V segment lost 9 bases, leaving 5 bases of the junction unmatched. The CDR3 here is CAMGTGGKDEQFF. CDR3 in DNA: TGTGCCATGGGGACAGGGGGCAAGGATGAGCAGTTCTTC.

The chain couples TRBV19 to TRBJ1-1; a weak D match, TRBD1 (6 bases). The CDR3 totals 15 residues. V lost 5 bases and J lost 5, with 18 bases in between. The germline gives CDR1 LNHDA, CDR2 SQIVND (reference sequence). The CDR3 DNA follows: TGTGCCAGTAGTCCCCGATTACAGGGAAGTACTGAAGCTTTCTTT. It is translated as CASSPRLQGSTEAFF.

Details on this clone: It is unclear where the CDR3 begins or ends on the DNA, so no DNA is shown, and the CDR3 is as TCRdb lists it. The V call is TRBV27, the J call TRBJ1-6; the D segment call TRBD1 is taken from the table without a DNA check. Germline CDR1 MNHEY, CDR2 SMNVEV (reference sequence). Termini included, the CDR3 measures 22 amino acids. This CDR3 is CAFLCQHFMAQVLSSYNSPLHF.

The chain recombines TRBV7-3 with TRBJ1-2; weak D call: TRBD1 (6 bases). Per the germline V gene, CDR1 is SGHTA and CDR2 is FQGTGA. CDR3 length: 17 amino acids. Between the trimmed V and J ends, which lost 1 base and 3 bases, there was a span of 18 bases. CDR3 in amino acids: CASSLMGMGGSDYGYTF. Here the CDR3 DNA reads TGTGCCAGCAGCTTAATGGGGATGGGGGGCTCTGACTATGGCTACACCTTC.

This clone occurred once. The chain is built from TRBV11-2 and TRBJ2-5; 8 nucleotides match TRBD1. This CDR3 comprises 16 residues. V trimming: 1 base; J trimming: 1 base; junction bases outside the gene matches: 5. Germline CDR1 is SGHAT and CDR2 is FQNNGV. CDR3 in DNA: TGTGCCAGCAGCTTAGGGGGCCAGGGGGCCCAAGAGACCCAGTACTTC. It codes for CASSLGGQGAQETQYF.

This clone occurred once. The chain carries TRBV19 and TRBJ1-2; perhaps TRBD1 as D (6 bases). Looked up from germline, CDR1 is LNHDA and CDR2 is SQIVND (reference sequence). There are 14 residues in the CDR3. The V and J ends lost 3 bases and 2 bases respectively, with 10 bases between them. CDR3 DNA: TGTGCCAGTAGTATCGAGACAGGAAACTATGGCTACACCTTC. Translated, it gives CASSIETGNYGYTF.

This chain connects TRBV14 to TRBJ2-1; D ambiguous. Trimming shortened V by 0 bases and J by 2 bases, and 5 bases separated the two germline ends. This CDR3 has 14 amino acids. Germline loops: CDR1 SGHDN, CDR2 FVKESK. The CDR3 sequence is CASSQEMAYNEQFF. DNA for the CDR3: TGTGCCAGCAGCCAAGAAATGGCCTACAATGAGCAGTTCTTC.

This clone was detected only a few times. The chain links TRBV7-9 to TRBJ1-3; perhaps TRBD1 as D (6 bases). Germline lookup yields CDR1 SEHNR and CDR2 FQNEAQ (reference sequence). Between the trimmed V and J ends, which lost 1 base and 8 bases, there was a span of 12 bases. The CDR3 is made up of 14 amino acids. The CDR3 bases are TGTGCCAGCAGCTTAGGTCAGGGGCAGGACACCATATATTTT. Protein product: CASSLGQGQDTIYF.

CDR3 nucleotides: TGTGCCAGCAGTTCCAGGGGAAGGGACAATTCACCCCTCCACTTT. Protein sequence: CASSSRGRDNSPLHF. The chain carries TRBV6-5 and TRBJ1-6, with D possibly TRBD1 on 6 matching bases. V dropped 4 bases and J dropped 7 bases, with 14 bases sitting between them. CDR1 is MNHEY, CDR2 SVGAGI, per germline. CDR3 length: 15 amino acids.

The genes are TRBV9 and TRBJ2-2; D is unclear. The V and J ends lost 4 bases and 5 bases respectively, with 15 bases between them. The CDR3 is 15 residues long. Looked up from germline, CDR1 is SGDLS and CDR2 is YYNGEE. The CDR3 sequence is CASSSGIGITGELFF. The CDR3 DNA reads as TGTGCCAGCAGCTCAGGTATAGGGATTACCGGGGAGCTGTTTTTT.

The gene calls are TRBV7-8 and TRBJ1-5; D gene unclear. The CDR3 totals 15 residues. From germline, CDR1 is SGHVS and CDR2 FQNEAQ. Trimming took 1 base from V and 2 from J, leaving 9 bases between them. CDR3 nucleotide sequence: TGTGCCAGCAGCTTAGGTAGGGTGGGCAATCAGCCCCAGCATTTT. Protein sequence: CASSLGRVGNQPQHF.

The chain joins TRBV11-2 to TRBJ2-1; 8 bases fit TRBD1. CDR3 length: 15 residues. CDR1 SGHAT and CDR2 FQNNGV come from the germline V gene. Unmatched junction bases numbered 9, after V lost 3 bases and J lost 8 bases. The CDR3 protein is CASSFTDRVGDEQFF. CDR3 DNA sequence: TGTGCCAGCAGCTTCACGGACAGGGTAGGCGATGAGCAGTTCTTC.